This entry describes one TCR beta chain. These data belong to a study of blood T cell repertoires in COVID-19. Authors' data handling: By means of reference gene primer amplification, nucleated cell counts were estimated. Generated by immunoSEQ multiplex PCR, the TCRdb table keeps only in-frame clones and is missing some. Clone size and V and J calls were adopted from that table, with D and trimming inferred from the DNA. The sample has about 490,000 clones, over 75% seen once. This CDR3 contains 13 residues. Trimming cost V 5 bases and J 5 bases; bases outside gene matches: 5. In germline, CDR1 is LNHDA, CDR2 SQIVND (reference sequence).

Sample: peripheral blood. The sequence came from a human donor in a cohort sampled during active COVID-19. V is TRBV19 and J is TRBJ2-5; 7 nucleotides align to TRBD1. The CDR3 region has the DNA TGTGCCAGTAGTCCCGGGACAGCGGAGACCCAGTACTTC. This sequence encodes CASSPGTAETQYF. The whole variable domain, filled in from reference TRBV19 and TRBJ2-5, reads DGGITQSPKYLFRKEGQNVTLSCEQNLNHDAMYWYRQDPGQGLRLIYYSQIVNDFQKGDIAEGYSVSREKKESFPLTVTSAQKNPTAFYLCASSPGTAETQYFGPGTRLLVL.